Below are 18 T cell receptor beta chains sequenced from a single sample in a study of T-cell memory formation after mild COVID-19. TCRdb recomputed calls from the 5' RACE reads with MiXCR, one row per CDR3 protein. This table has about 16,000 distinct CDR3 sequences, more than 20% appearing once. Sequencing used PBMCs or a T cell subset sorted from them (not recorded which). The source of these receptors is a man younger than 30 who had mild COVID-19 (a few samples of this study predate the infection). Cell type and time point are not known.

This clonotype was seen ten or more times. The chain employs TRBV5-1 and TRBJ2-2; possible D gene TRBD1, 6 bases. CDR1 is SGHRS and CDR2 is YFSETQ in the germline V gene. The CDR3 extends over 17 amino acids. V was pared by 3 bases and J by 4 bases, with 19 bases between. In DNA form, the CDR3 reads TGCGCCAGCAGCTGGGACACGTCCACCCGTGGCACCGGGGAGCTGTTTTTT. It is translated as CASSWDTSTRGTGELFF.

This clonotype was picked up a small number of times. V is TRBV2 and J is TRBJ2-3; TRBD2 aligns across 7 bases. CDR3 length: 15 residues. J gave up 0 bases and V 5 bases, and 5 bases lay outside the gene matches. From germline, CDR1 is SNHLY and CDR2 FYNNEI. This CDR3 reads CASSSSAGSTDTQYF. In DNA form, the CDR3 reads TGTGCCAGCAGTTCCTCAGCGGGGAGCACAGATACGCAGTATTTT. The full variable domain, in which reference TRBV2 and TRBJ2-3 provide the parts outside the CDR3, is EPEVTQTPSHQVTQMGQEVILRCVPISNHLYFYWYRQILGQKVEFLVSFYNNEISEKSEIFDDQFSVERPDGSNFTLKIRSTKLEDSAMYFCASSSSAGSTDTQYFGPGTRLTVL.

The chain combines TRBV5-1 with TRBJ2-5, with TRBD1 matching 9 bases. CDR3 size: 14 residues. J gave up 4 bases and V 5 bases, and 6 bases lay outside the gene matches. Germline V gene lookup returns CDR1 SGHRS and CDR2 YFSETQ. DNA for the CDR3: TGCGCCAGCAGTTCTGGGACAGGGCCAGAGACCCAGTACTTC. Translated: CASSSGTGPETQYF.

This clonotype was observed at least ten times. The chain has TRBV6-5 and TRBJ2-2; TRBD2 might be the D (5 bases). This CDR3 is 14 amino acids long. Germline loops: CDR1 MNHEY, CDR2 SVGAGI. Trimming cost V 0 bases and J 4 bases, with 6 bases left between them. The CDR3 DNA sequence: TGTGCCAGCAGTTACTCGGGGAGCACCGGGGAGCTGTTTTTT. Translating it yields CASSYSGSTGELFF.

There are many counts of this clonotype. The chain has TRBV6-4 and TRBJ1-6, with D perhaps TRBD1 (5 bases). Germline assignment: CDR1 MRHNA and CDR2 SNTAGT. Deletions cut 8 bases from V and 11 bases from J, with 13 bases between. The CDR3 totals 12 residues. The CDR3 here is CASQRDETPLHF. The CDR3 DNA sequence: TGTGCCAGCCAGAGGGACGAAACACCCCTCCACTTT.

This clonotype has a count of ten or more. V usage is TRBV12-3 or TRBV12-4 and J usage is TRBJ2-7; maybe TRBD1 (5 bases). The germline V and J ends were trimmed by 3 bases and 6 bases, with 12 bases remaining between them. The CDR3 is made up of 13 amino acids. In nucleotides, the CDR3 is TGTGCCAGCAGTTTGGGCAGGGTGAGCGAGCAGTACTTC. This sequence encodes CASSLGRVSEQYF.

The table lists this clonotype with many counts. The chain recombines TRBV29-1 with TRBJ2-1; no firm D call. V dropped 6 bases and J dropped 4 bases, with 16 bases sitting between them. Looked up from germline, CDR1 is SQVTM and CDR2 is ANQGSEA. This CDR3 is 14 amino acids long. The CDR3 nucleotides are TGCAGCGTGGATTACTACTCCCTATACAATGAGCAGTTCTTC. This codes for CSVDYYSLYNEQFF.

The V and J genes are TRBV5-1 and TRBJ2-3; no firm D call. Trimming removed 4 bases at V and 6 bases at J, with 12 bases between. Germline CDR1 and CDR2: SGHRS and YFSETQ. The CDR3 spans 13 residues. Written as DNA, the CDR3 is TGCGCCAGCAGCCAACCAGAAGGGGATACGCAGTATTTT. Translating gives CASSQPEGDTQYF.

The chain is built from TRBV12-3 or TRBV12-4 and TRBJ1-5, with D perhaps TRBD1 (5 bases). The CDR3 consists of 15 residues. V lost 6 bases to trimming and J lost 1 base, with 13 bases between them. Here the CDR3 DNA reads TGTGCCAGCAGCGGGGTAACAGGCAGCAATCAGCCCCAGCATTTT. It specifies CASSGVTGSNQPQHF.

This rearrangement joins TRBV6-2 or TRBV6-3 to TRBJ1-5; D gene unclear. V shed 7 bases and J shed 1 base, with 5 bases lying between them. The V gene's germline CDR1 is MNHEY and CDR2 SVGEGT. This CDR3 is built from 12 residues. The CDR3 loop is CASTSSNQPQHF. For the CDR3, the DNA is TGTGCCAGCACCTCGAGCAATCAGCCCCAGCATTTT.

A few counts support this clonotype. The junction shows a germline mismatch at one end, possibly a read error. This chain links TRBV27 with TRBJ2-6; D call uncertain. The CDR3 extends over 19 amino acids. Germline V CDR1 and CDR2: MNHEY, SMNVEV (reference sequence). The CDR3 is CASSLFGRFTFSGANVLTF. The CDR3 bases are TGTGCAAGCAGTTTATTCGGCAGGTTTACCTTCTCTGGGGCCAACGTCCTGACTTTC.

The sample holds many counts of this clonotype. CDR3 protein: CSARDAADWGTYNEQFF. The CDR3 DNA follows: TGCAGTGCTAGAGATGCCGCTGATTGGGGTACCTACAATGAGCAGTTCTTC. The V gene is TRBV20-1, the J gene TRBJ2-1; D gene unclear. Trimming took off 0 bases at V and 2 bases at J, with 17 bases between the two ends. CDR3 length: 17 residues. Looked up from germline, CDR1 is DFQATT and CDR2 is SNEGSKA (reference sequence).

This clonotype was recorded many times. The chain joins TRBV13 to TRBJ2-3; D unclear. The germline gives CDR1 PRHDT, CDR2 FYEKMQ (reference sequence). The CDR3 spans 15 residues. The ends were cut back, 2 bases at V and 2 bases at J, with 11 bases in the middle. The CDR3 here is CASSLRHRPTDTQYF. For the CDR3, the DNA is TGTGCCAGCAGCTTACGACACAGACCCACAGATACGCAGTATTTT.

V gene TRBV4-1 combines with J gene TRBJ1-1, with 8 bases fitting TRBD1. Germline CDR1 and CDR2: MGHRA and YSYEKL. With 0 bases clipped from V and 4 bases from J, the junction kept 7 bases outside the gene matches. The CDR3 extends over 16 amino acids. In DNA, the CDR3 is TGCGCCAGCAGCCAAGAAAGGGACAGGTTAAGCACTGAAGCTTTCTTT. This sequence encodes CASSQERDRLSTEAFF.

This clonotype was detected a few times. This rearrangement joins TRBV3-1 to TRBJ1-6, with TRBD1 as a possible D gene (6 bases). V lost 2 bases and J lost 9, with 17 bases in between. CDR3 length: 16 residues. The germline V gene encodes CDR1 LGHDT and CDR2 YNNKEL (reference sequence). DNA for the CDR3: TGTGCCAGCAGCCAACGTCAGGGGATGTCTAGTTCACCCCTCCACTTT. Translated, it gives CASSQRQGMSSSPLHF. Filled out from reference TRBV3-1 and TRBJ1-6, the complete variable domain reads DTAVSQTPKYLVTQMGNDKSIKCEQNLGHDTMYWYKQDSKKFLKIMFSYNNKELIINETVPNRFSPKSPDKAHLNLHINSLELGDSAVYFCASSQRQGMSSSPLHFGNGTRLTVT.

The V gene is TRBV23-1, the J gene TRBJ2-7; D unresolved. TRBV23-1 counts as an open reading frame of uncertain function. CDR3 length: 13 residues. The CDR3 DNA sequence: TGCGCTTCGACGGGCCTATTTCCCTACGAGCAGTACGTC. It specifies CASTGLFPYEQYV.

This clonotype was recorded a few times. The chain uses TRBV6-2 or TRBV6-3 and TRBJ2-7; D ambiguous. CDR1 and CDR2 (germline): MNHEY, SVGEGT. There are 12 residues in the CDR3. Trimming pared 7 bases from V and 0 bases from J, leaving 7 bases between. The CDR3 coding sequence is TGTGCCAGCACCCAGACCTCCTACGAGCAGTACTTC. This sequence encodes CASTQTSYEQYF.

This rearrangement joins TRBV7-8 to TRBJ2-4; 11 positions agree with TRBD1. The CDR3 contains 14 residues. The J segment lost 7 bases and the V segment lost 3 bases, leaving 2 bases of the junction unmatched. Looked up from germline, CDR1 is SGHVS and CDR2 is FQNEAQ. The CDR3 region is CASSFGTGGNIQYF. CDR3 nucleotides: TGTGCCAGCAGCTTCGGGACAGGGGGGAACATTCAGTACTTC.